The TCR beta chain described here comes from a study of human T cells and chemical hapten exposure (dated by TCRdb to the early 2020s). With respect to the entire study: For sensitization, 2% DPC in acetone was applied to an approximately 2 cm by approximately 2 cm area of upper inner arm skin. Patch tests used Finn chambers with 0.01% DPC on the upper back, scored after 6 days by International Contact Dermatitis Research Group standards. Patient blood was sampled pre-sensitization (week 0) and at 2, 6 and about 24 weeks after DPC sensitization. Alopecia areata with under or over 50% scalp involvement, alopecia totalis and alopecia universalis were represented in the patient cohort, which was mostly female. Patients additionally received weekly therapeutic DPC doses to the scalp throughout the approximately 24-week study period. In alopecia patients, the study followed how the peripheral blood TCR repertoire changed in vivo over primary and secondary sensitization to diphenylcyclopropenone (DPC), a hapten. Libraries were combined into a pool for sequencing, and differences in TCR yield between samples came mainly from small differences in library volumes within the pool. About 29 alopecia patients gave blood for TCR sequencing at one to four time points (pre-sensitization, 2, 6 and 24 weeks). The full study reports these points: No change with DPC sensitization was found in the number of TCRs above 1 in 1000 frequency, and no evidence of global repertoire structure alterations was found. Because all patients had alopecia, a presumed autoimmune disease, the immune response of the patients might differ from that of healthy individuals. Expanded TCRs formed significantly more large CDR3 similarity clusters than pre-sensitization or healthy control sets, consistent with antigen-driven responses. After repeated subsampling, the strength of the expansion versus patch-test correlation and the threshold at which it became significant changed. Patch test score was positively correlated with the number of PT1 expanded TCRs, with significance at thresholds 8, 16 and 32 but not at 4.

The time point label, as the study defines it: patch test 3, about 24 weeks after DPC sensitization. The treatment or condition label, as the study defines it: therapeutic diphenylcyclopropenone sensitization with weekly scalp DPC. At every patch-test visit, the blood draw took place before the patch test was put on. Patients were eligible if aged 18 to 70, diagnosed with alopecia and judged suitable for DPC therapy, and pregnant patients were excluded. Unfractionated whole blood was collected in Tempus Blood RNA tubes, and total RNA was extracted from that blood. The germline ends are 14 bases apart after V is trimmed by 3 bases and J by 4 bases. CDR1 ENHRY and CDR2 SYGVKD were looked up in the germline V gene. Taken from cysteine to phenylalanine, the CDR3 has 15 residues. The only DNA kept is the CDR3, 45 bases in frame from the first base. Concerning this clonotype: The antigen it recognizes is unknown. The input lacks base qualities; no much larger clone sits a single base away.

The library came from RACE. Sequencer: NextSeq 500. During library preparation, unique molecular identifiers were attached to individual cDNA molecules so that TCRs could be counted in a quantitative, reproducible way. Each blood RNA sample was used to sequence both TCR alpha and TCR beta chains. From the authors' description of their analysis: Samples had a median of approximately 93,000 TCRs, with a range from roughly 23,224 to 700,000. V, J and CDR3 annotation of the TCR reads was carried out using the Decombinator software suite. To make PS versus PT1 abundance plots, every sample was subsampled to the same number of TCRs (28,000). TCRs were defined as expanded if absent before sensitization and observed at least eight times at the 2-week time point. The public reads were quality trimmed at Q25 with fastp and then assembled into clones with MiXCR by TCRdb, keeping productive beta chains. Under each unique CDR3 protein, matching rows form one entry showing the most common genes and DNA. Clone size and V and J calls follow TCRdb, not the original study. Here the sample has 70,000 or so distinct CDR3 sequences; more than 9.5% occur a single time. The top ten constitute about 1.5% of the sample.

Here the sequenced sample was whole blood, taken in connection with sensitization to the hapten diphenylcyclopropenone (DPC). This sequence was found in a woman between 50 and 59 years old with alopecia areata. Some clones in this sample may be carry-over from other donors' samples. Recombination linked TRBV10-3 to TRBJ2-3; the D gene is perhaps TRBD2, on 6 matching bases. At the DNA level, the sequence is TGTGCCATCAGTGACCCCGGGGGAGGAGCAGATACGCAGTATTTT. It specifies CAISDPGGGADTQYF.